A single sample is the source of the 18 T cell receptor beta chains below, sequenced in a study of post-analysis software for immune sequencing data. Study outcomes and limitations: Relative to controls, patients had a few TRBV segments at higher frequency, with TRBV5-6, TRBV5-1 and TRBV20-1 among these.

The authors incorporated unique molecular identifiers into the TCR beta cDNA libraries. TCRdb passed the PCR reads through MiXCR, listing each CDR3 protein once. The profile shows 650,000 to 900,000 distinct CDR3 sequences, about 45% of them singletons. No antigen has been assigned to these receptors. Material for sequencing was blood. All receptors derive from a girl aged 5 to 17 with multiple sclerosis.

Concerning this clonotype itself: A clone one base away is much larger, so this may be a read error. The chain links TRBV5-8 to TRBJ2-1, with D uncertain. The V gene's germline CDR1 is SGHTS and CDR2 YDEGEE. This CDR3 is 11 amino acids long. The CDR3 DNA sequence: TGTGCCAGCAACTTGGGGTATGAGCAGTTCTTC. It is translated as CASNLGYEQFF. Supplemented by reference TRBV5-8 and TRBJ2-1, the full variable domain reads EAGVTQSPTHLIKTRGQQATLRCSPISGHTSVYWYQQALGLGLQFLLWYDEGEERNRGNFPPRFSGRQFPNYSSELNVNALELEDSALYLCASNLGYEQFFGPGTRLTVL.

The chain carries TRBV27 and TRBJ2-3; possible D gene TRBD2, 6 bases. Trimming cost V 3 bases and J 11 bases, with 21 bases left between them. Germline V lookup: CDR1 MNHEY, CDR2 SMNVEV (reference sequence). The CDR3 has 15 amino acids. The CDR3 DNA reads TGTGCCAGCAGTTTGGGTAGCGGAGCCTACAATGAGCAGTATTTT. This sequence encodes CASSLGSGAYNEQYF.

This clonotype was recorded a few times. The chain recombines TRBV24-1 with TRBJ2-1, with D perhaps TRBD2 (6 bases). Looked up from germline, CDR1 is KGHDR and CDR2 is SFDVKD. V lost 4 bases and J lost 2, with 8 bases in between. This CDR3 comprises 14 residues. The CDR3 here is CATSDLAPYNEQFF. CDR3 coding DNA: TGTGCCACCAGTGACCTAGCGCCCTACAATGAGCAGTTCTTC.

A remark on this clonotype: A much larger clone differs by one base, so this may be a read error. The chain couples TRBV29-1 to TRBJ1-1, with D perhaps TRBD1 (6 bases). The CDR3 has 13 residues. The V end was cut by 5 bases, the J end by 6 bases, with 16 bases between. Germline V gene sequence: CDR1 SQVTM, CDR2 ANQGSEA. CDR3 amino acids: CSVRSAGAPEAFF. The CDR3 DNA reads TGCAGCGTTAGGTCGGCAGGGGCCCCTGAAGCTTTCTTT.

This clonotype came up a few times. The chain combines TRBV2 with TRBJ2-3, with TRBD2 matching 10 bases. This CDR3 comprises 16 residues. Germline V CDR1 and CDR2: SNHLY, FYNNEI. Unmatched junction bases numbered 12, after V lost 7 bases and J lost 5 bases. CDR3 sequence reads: CASTPMLAGEKDTQYF. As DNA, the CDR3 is TGTGCCAGCACCCCCATGCTAGCGGGAGAGAAAGATACGCAGTATTTT. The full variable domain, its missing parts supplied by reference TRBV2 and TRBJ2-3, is EPEVTQTPSHQVTQMGQEVILRCVPISNHLYFYWYRQILGQKVEFLVSFYNNEISEKSEIFDDQFSVERPDGSNFTLKIRSTKLEDSAMYFCASTPMLAGEKDTQYFGPGTRLTVL.

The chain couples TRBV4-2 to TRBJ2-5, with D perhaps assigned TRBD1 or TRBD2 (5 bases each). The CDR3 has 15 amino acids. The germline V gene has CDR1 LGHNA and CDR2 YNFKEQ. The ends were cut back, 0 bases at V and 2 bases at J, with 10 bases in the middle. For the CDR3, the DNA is TGTGCCAGCAGCCAAGACCGGGGCCTTCAAGAGACCCAGTACTTC. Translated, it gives CASSQDRGLQETQYF.

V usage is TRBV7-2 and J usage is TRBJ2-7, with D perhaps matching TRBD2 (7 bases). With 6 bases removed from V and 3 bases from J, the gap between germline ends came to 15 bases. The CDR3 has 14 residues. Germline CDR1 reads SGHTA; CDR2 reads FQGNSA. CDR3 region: CASSGWGGLYEQYF. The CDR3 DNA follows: TGTGCCAGCAGTGGATGGGGGGGCCTCTACGAGCAGTACTTC.

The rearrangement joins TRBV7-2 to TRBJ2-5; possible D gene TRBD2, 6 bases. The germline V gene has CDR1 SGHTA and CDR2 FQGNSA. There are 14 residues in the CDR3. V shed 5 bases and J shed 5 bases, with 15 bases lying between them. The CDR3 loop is CASSPAAGRETQYF. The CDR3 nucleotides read TGTGCCAGCAGCCCAGCAGCGGGTAGGGAGACCCAGTACTTC.

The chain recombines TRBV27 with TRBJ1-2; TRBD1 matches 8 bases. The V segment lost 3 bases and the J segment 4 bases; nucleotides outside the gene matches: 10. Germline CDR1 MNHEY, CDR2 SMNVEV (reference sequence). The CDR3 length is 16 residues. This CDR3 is CASSLTAGTGGYGYTF. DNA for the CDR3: TGTGCCAGCAGTTTGACGGCCGGGACAGGCGGCTATGGCTACACCTTC.

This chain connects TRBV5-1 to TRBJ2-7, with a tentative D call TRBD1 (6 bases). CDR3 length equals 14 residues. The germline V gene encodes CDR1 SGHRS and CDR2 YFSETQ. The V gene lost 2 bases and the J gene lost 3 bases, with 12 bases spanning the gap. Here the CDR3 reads CASSFFGQNYEQYF. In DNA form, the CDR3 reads TGCGCCAGCAGCTTCTTCGGACAGAACTACGAGCAGTACTTC. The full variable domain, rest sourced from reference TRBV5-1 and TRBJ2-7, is KAGVTQTPRYLIKTRGQQVTLSCSPISGHRSVSWYQQTPGQGLQFLFEYFSETQRNKGNFPGRFSGRQFSNSRSEMNVSTLELGDSALYLCASSFFGQNYEQYFGPGTRLTVT.

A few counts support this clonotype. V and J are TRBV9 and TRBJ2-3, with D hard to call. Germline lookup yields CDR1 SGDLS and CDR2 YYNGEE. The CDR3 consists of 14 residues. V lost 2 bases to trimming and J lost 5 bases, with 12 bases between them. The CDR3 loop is CASSVFGTLDTQYF. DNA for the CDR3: TGTGCCAGCAGCGTCTTTGGCACCTTAGATACGCAGTATTTT.

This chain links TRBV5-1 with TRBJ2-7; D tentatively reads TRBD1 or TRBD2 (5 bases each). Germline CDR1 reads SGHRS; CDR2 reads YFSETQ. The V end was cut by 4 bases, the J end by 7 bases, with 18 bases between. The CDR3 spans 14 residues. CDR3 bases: TGCGCCAGCAGCAGGACCGGGACCGTGATAGAGCAGTACTTC. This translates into CASSRTGTVIEQYF.

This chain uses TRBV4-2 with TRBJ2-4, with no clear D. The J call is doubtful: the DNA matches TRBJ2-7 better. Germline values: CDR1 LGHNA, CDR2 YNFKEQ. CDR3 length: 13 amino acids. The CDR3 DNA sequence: TGTGCCAGCAGCCACTCCATAGCCTACGAGCAGTACTTC. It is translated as CASSHSIAYEQYF.

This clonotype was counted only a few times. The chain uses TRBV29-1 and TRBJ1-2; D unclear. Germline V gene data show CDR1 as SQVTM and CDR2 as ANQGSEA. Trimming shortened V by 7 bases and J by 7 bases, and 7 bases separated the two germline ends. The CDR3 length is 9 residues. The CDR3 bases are TGCAGCGCCGATTTTGGCTACACCTTC. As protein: CSADFGYTF. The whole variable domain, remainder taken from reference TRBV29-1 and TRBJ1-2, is SAVISQKPSRDICQRGTSLTIQCQVDSQVTMMFWYRQQPGQSLTLIATANQGSEATYESGFVIDKFPISRPNLTFSTLTVSNMSPEDSSIYLCSADFGYTFGSGTRLTVV.

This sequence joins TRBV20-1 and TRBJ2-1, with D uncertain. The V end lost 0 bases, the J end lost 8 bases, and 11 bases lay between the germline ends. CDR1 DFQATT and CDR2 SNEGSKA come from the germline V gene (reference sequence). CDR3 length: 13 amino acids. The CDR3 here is CSARDISRYEQFF. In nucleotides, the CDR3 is TGCAGTGCTAGAGATATTAGCAGGTATGAGCAGTTCTTC.

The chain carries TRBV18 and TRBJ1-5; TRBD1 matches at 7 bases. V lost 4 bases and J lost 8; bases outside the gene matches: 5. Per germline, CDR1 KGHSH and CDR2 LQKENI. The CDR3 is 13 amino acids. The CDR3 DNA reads TGTGCCAGCTCACAGACAGGGATTGAGCCCCAGCATTTT. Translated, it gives CASSQTGIEPQHF. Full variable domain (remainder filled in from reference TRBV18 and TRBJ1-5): NAGVMQNPRHLVRRRGQEARLRCSPMKGHSHVYWYRQLPEEGLKFMVYLQKENIIDESGMPKERFSAEFPKEGPSILRIQQVVRGDSAAYFCASSQTGIEPQHFGDGTRLSIL.

CDR3 coding DNA: TGTGCCAGCAGCTTGGTGGGGATGGGGATTGCGGCTGGGACAGATACGCAGTATTTT. It encodes CASSLVGMGIAAGTDTQYF. The chain joins TRBV5-5 to TRBJ2-3; D is ambiguous. The CDR3 contains 19 residues. CDR1 and CDR2 from the germline V gene are SGHKS and YYEKEE (reference sequence). Deletions cut 0 bases from V and 3 bases from J, with 23 bases between.

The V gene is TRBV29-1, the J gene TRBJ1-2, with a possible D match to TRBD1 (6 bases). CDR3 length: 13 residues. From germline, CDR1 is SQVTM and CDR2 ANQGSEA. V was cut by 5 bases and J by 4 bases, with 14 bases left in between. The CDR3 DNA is TGCAGCGTTCGTGGGGGCTATGGCTATGGCTACACCTTC. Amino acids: CSVRGGYGYGYTF.